This TCR beta chain was captured in a study of control samples from healthy donors and cancer patients. The method was immunoSEQ multiplex PCR; TCRdb's version includes in-frame clones alone and lacks a portion of them. The data contain some 130,000 clones, approximately 94% of them seen just once; the ten biggest clones take up about 1.5%. Trimming cost V 3 bases and J 1 base, with 6 bases left between them. This CDR3 has 13 residues. Per germline, CDR1 GTSNPN and CDR2 SVGIG (reference sequence). The rearrangement joins TRBV30 to TRBJ2-2; no clear D. The material sequenced was PBMCs. This receptor was taken from a man aged 50-59 years with head and neck cancer. For the CDR3, the DNA is TGTGCCTGGAGCCCCGGGAACACCGGGGAGCTGTTTTTT. This translates into CAWSPGNTGELFF.